These 5 T cell receptor beta chains came from one sample sequenced in a study of cytomegalovirus exposure and HLA in healthy donors. Primers for the PCR totalled 60 Vbeta and 13 Jbeta. Data came from immunoSEQ multiplex PCR; TCRdb stores just in-frame clones and leaves some out. The data include about 150,000 clones; the top ten clones carry 1.5% to 2%. The sample was PBMCs. Receptor source: a woman between 50 and 59 years old in good health and CMV-seronegative.

This rearrangement joins TRBV5-6 to TRBJ2-7; D possibly corresponds to TRBD1 (6 bases). Deletions cut 1 base from V and 5 bases from J, with 7 bases between. The CDR3 consists of 12 residues. Germline V gene sequence: CDR1 SGHDT, CDR2 YYEEEE. The DNA for the CDR3 is TGTGCCAGCAGCTTGTGGGACAACGAGCAGTACTTC. Residues: CASSLWDNEQYF.

V is TRBV30 and J is TRBJ2-5; D might be TRBD2 (5 bases). Germline CDR1 is GTSNPN and CDR2 is SVGIG (reference sequence). The CDR3 is 14 residues long. The V end was cut by 0 bases, the J end by 9 bases, with 17 bases between. This CDR3 reads CAWSVVAGTSAQYF. CDR3 coding DNA: TGTGCCTGGAGTGTAGTCGCGGGCACCTCGGCCCAGTACTTC.

This chain links TRBV18 with TRBJ2-7; TRBD2 agrees at 8 bases. This CDR3 has 14 residues. V lost 3 bases and J lost 5; bases outside the gene matches: 6. The germline V gene has CDR1 KGHSH and CDR2 LQKENI. As DNA, the CDR3 is TGTGCCAGCTCACCGACGGGAGGGCGTGACGAGCAGTACTTC. Translation gives CASSPTGGRDEQYF.

The chain uses TRBV6-4 and TRBJ1-6; a weak D match, TRBD1 (5 bases). Germline V lookup: CDR1 MRHNA, CDR2 SNTAGT. Trimming shortened V by 4 bases and J by 9 bases, and 13 bases separated the two germline ends. The CDR3 loop spans 14 amino acids. The CDR3 loop reads CASSGGGSGSPLHF. Here the CDR3 DNA reads TGTGCCAGCAGTGGTGGGGGGTCAGGTTCACCCCTCCACTTT.

V usage is TRBV20-1 and J usage is TRBJ2-1, with D unclear. V was clipped by 0 bases and J by 7 bases, with 4 bases between them. The CDR3 has 11 residues. CDR1 and CDR2 from the germline V gene are DFQATT and SNEGSKA (reference sequence). This CDR3 reads CSARDRNEQFF. CDR3 DNA: TGCAGTGCTAGAGACAGAAATGAGCAGTTCTTC.